The sequence of this T cell receptor beta chain was determined in a study of blood T cell repertoires in COVID-19 (dated by TCRdb to the early 2020s). The study in broad terms: Collaborator samples came from the United States, Italy and Spain and covered acute and convalescent phases of COVID-19. The prospective study material was composed of cDNA or gDNA derived from T cells, B-cell-depleted T cells, or PBMCs. Subjects who had been exposed to COVID-19, were actively infected with it, or had recovered from it provided the deeply sampled blood TCRbeta repertoires that made up the dataset. The repertoires were made available in a free public database intended to serve as a resource for research on the immune response to SARS-CoV-2. The samples were drawn from the first 160 participants of the ongoing ImmuneRACE study and from under 1,500 subjects provided by 6 global collaborators. A de-identified subject ID, COVID-19 status, age in years and sex were almost always included in the sample metadata. Where available, HLA class I and class II types were taken from metadata supplied by the sample provider and were not determined by assay-based typing.

Points on this clone: Its antigen remains undetermined. The sample holds no much larger clone one base away, and base qualities are not on file.

Collaborating institutions collected whole blood in K2EDTA tubes following their own protocols. For TCRbeta analysis, collaborators shipped samples in one of three forms: frozen whole blood, isolated PBMCs, or DNA extracted from either of those sample types. The CDR3, cysteine through phenylalanine, is 13 amino acids long. The retained sequence is limited to the CDR3, 39 bases, with the frame set at the first base. CDR1 and CDR2 were assigned from the germline V gene as SQVTM and ANQGSEA. V ends up 6 bases short and J 6 bases short, with an unmatched junction base count of 10. TCRbeta CDR3 regions were amplified from genomic DNA using the immunoSEQ Assay, a bias-controlled multiplex PCR. The study's own analysis went as follows. Nucleated cell counts per sample were estimated from amplification of reference gene primers within the assay. Sequence reads were collapsed and filtered to measure the absolute abundance of every unique TCRbeta CDR3 rearrangement. For each sample, productive Simpson clonality was calculated by taking the square root of Simpson's diversity index across productive rearrangements. TCRdb provides this immuneACCESS table in a form limited to in-frame rearrangements. Some clones are lacking; in checked studies, under half of them reflect an unresolved V gene, and why the rest are absent is not known. From that table come the V and J calls and clone size; the DNA was used to work out D and trimming. Present in this sample are tens of thousands of clones, 75% to 85% of which were seen just once. The ten most abundant clones make up over 5.5% of the sample.

What the study reported, not specific to this receptor: How much clinical and demographic metadata was included differed by source and by participant, and the metadata was provided uncurated.

This chain joins TRBV29-1 to TRBJ1-1; TRBD1 agrees with 7 junctional bases. This TCR was sampled from a man aged 55 to 70 with acute or convalescent COVID-19. The sequenced material came from peripheral blood. The bases are TGCAGCGTGACAGGGAGGCGGGTCGCTGAAGCTTTCTTT. Its protein is CSVTGRRVAEAFF.